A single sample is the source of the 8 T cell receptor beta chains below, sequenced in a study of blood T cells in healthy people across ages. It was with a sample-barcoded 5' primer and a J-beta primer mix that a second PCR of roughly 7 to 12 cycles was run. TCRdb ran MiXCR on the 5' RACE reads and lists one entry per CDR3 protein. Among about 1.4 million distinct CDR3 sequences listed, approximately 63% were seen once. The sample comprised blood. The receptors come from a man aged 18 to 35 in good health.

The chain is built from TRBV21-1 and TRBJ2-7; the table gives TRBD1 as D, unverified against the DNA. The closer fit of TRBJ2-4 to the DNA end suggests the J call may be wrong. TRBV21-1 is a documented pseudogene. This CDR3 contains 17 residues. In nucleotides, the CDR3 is TGTGCCAGCAGCAAATCTTTAATAGGCAGGGGATCAAACATTCAGTACTTC. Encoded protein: CASSKSLIGRGSNIQYF.

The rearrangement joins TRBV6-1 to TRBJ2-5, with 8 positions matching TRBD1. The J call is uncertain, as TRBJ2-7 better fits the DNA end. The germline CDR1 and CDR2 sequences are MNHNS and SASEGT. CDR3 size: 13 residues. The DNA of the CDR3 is TGTGCCAGCAGTGCGGACAGGGCTTACGAGCAGTACTTC. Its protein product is CASSADRAYEQYF.

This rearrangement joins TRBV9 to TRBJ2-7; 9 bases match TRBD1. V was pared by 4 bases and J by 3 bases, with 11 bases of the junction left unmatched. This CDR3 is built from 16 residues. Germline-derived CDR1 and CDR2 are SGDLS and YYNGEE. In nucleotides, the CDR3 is TGTGCCAGCAGCCCCCATACGGGACAGGGAGGCTACGAGCAGTACTTC. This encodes CASSPHTGQGGYEQYF.

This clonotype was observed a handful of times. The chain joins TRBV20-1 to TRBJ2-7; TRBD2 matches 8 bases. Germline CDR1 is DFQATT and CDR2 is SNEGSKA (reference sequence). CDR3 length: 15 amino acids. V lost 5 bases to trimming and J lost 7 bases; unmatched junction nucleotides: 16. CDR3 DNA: TGCAGTGCTCCTAAAGGCGGGGGGCAGTACAATGAGCAGTACTTC. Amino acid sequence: CSAPKGGGQYNEQYF.

CDR3 in DNA: TGCGCCAGCCAAGGTCCCATCTGGGCTGAAGCTTTCTTT. Protein sequence: CASQGPIWAEAFF. The chain combines TRBV4-1 with TRBJ1-1; D is uncertain. Per the germline V gene, CDR1 is MGHRA and CDR2 is YSYEKL. The length of the CDR3 is 13 residues. V lost 8 bases and J 6 bases, leaving 16 bases between the germline ends.

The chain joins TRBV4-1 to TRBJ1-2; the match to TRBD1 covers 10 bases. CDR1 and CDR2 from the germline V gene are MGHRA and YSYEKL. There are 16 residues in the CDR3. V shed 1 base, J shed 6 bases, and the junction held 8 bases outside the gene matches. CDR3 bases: TGCGCCAGCAGCCAAGGGCGGACAGGGGGGTTTGATGGCTACACCTTC. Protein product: CASSQGRTGGFDGYTF.

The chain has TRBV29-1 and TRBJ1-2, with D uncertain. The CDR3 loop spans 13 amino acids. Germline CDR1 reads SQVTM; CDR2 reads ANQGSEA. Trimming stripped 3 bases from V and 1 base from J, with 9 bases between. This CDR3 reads CSVEWENNYGYTF. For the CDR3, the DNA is TGCAGCGTTGAGTGGGAGAATAACTATGGCTACACCTTC.

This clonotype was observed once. The CDR3 here is CASRESSGRGNEQFF. CDR3 nucleotides: TGTGCCAGCAGGGAATCTAGCGGGAGGGGGAATGAGCAGTTCTTC. The chain has TRBV2 and TRBJ2-1, with 12 nucleotides matching TRBD2. This CDR3 has 15 amino acids. Germline CDR1 and CDR2: SNHLY and FYNNEI. With V trimmed by 6 bases and J by 7 bases, 7 bases remained unmatched.